This TCR beta chain stems from a study of blood T cells in healthy people across ages. The authors ran a second PCR of 7 to 11 cycles using a sample-barcoded 5' primer and a J-beta primer mix. Via MiXCR, TCRdb re-called the 5' RACE reads, giving one row per CDR3 protein. The sample has about 1 million distinct CDR3 sequences, almost 25% seen once. V lost 7 bases and J 0 bases, leaving 17 bases between the germline ends. The CDR3 sequence is 16 residues long. CDR1 SGHDT and CDR2 YYEEEE come from the germline V gene. The same data also contributed to another study, on T cells of mothers and their children. That publication notes: Clones that were microchimeric and persistent were not detected among T cells.

The chain uses TRBV5-6 and TRBJ1-3, with D hard to call. This clonotype originated in a girl aged 2-10 years in good health. Sequencing input: blood. CDR3 coding DNA: TGTGCCAGCGGGGTGACTTTTGAAGGCTCTGGAAACACCATATATTTT. Encoded protein: CASGVTFEGSGNTIYF.